The source of this TCR beta chain is a study of blood T cell repertoires in COVID-19 (dated by TCRdb to between 2020 and 2021). Describing the broader study: Collaborator samples came from the United States, Italy and Spain and covered acute and convalescent phases of COVID-19. The repertoires were made available in a free public database intended to serve as a resource for research on the immune response to SARS-CoV-2. The material from the prospective study consisted of cDNA or gDNA derived from T cells, B-cell-depleted T cells, or PBMCs. The samples were drawn from the first 160 participants of the ongoing ImmuneRACE study and from 950 to 1,500 subjects provided by 6 global collaborators. The dataset comprised deeply sampled blood TCRbeta repertoires from subjects exposed to, actively infected with, or recovered from COVID-19. Nearly every sample came with metadata listing a de-identified subject ID, COVID-19 status, age in years and sex. Where available, HLA class I and class II types were taken from metadata supplied by the sample provider and were not determined by assay-based typing. Here is what the overall study found, with its caveats: Clinical and demographic metadata were provided uncurated, with the amount varying by source and participant.

Comments on this clone: Its recognized antigen is unknown. Base qualities are missing; no much larger clone stands one base away.

Taken from cysteine to phenylalanine, the CDR3 has 15 residues. Just the 45-base CDR3 DNA is kept, in frame starting at base 1. Via the germline V gene, CDR1 is ENHRY and CDR2 SYGVKD. For this chain, trimming is 6 bases at the V end and 4 bases at the J end, and the number of junction bases without a gene match is 6. Whole blood was collected in K2EDTA tubes by collaborating institutions according to the institutions' own protocols. For TCRbeta analysis, collaborators shipped samples in one of three forms: frozen whole blood, isolated PBMCs, or DNA extracted from either of those sample types. TCRbeta CDR3 regions were amplified from genomic DNA by means of the immunoSEQ Assay, a bias-controlled multiplex PCR. The authors' analysis ran thus. Nucleated cell counts per sample were estimated from amplification of reference gene primers within the assay. To quantify the absolute abundance of each unique TCRbeta CDR3 rearrangement, sequence reads were collapsed and filtered. For each sample, productive Simpson clonality was calculated as the square root of Simpson's diversity index over productive rearrangements. TCRdb obtained this table from immuneACCESS and retained in-frame rearrangements with V and J assigned. These tables miss some clones; where compared with another copy, unresolved V genes account for less than half of the shortfall, and the remainder is unexplained. V and J calls and clone size follow that table, whereas D and trimming were derived from the DNA. A total of roughly 220,000 clones appear in this sample, roughly four fifths of them only once. The ten largest clones take up about 2.1% of the sample.

The sequence derives from a woman aged 55-70 years with acute or convalescent COVID-19. Material: peripheral blood. The chain uses TRBV10-3 and TRBJ2-2, and TRBD2 aligns with 9 junction nucleotides. The nucleotide sequence reads TGTGCCATCAGCATTAGCGGGGGAAGCACCGGGGAGCTGTTTTTT. It translates as CAISISGGSTGELFF.